These 9 T cell receptor beta chains came from one sample sequenced in a study of long-term antiretroviral therapy in people with HIV. Survey level was the resolution at which the v3.0 immunoSEQ assay ran. Assay used: immunoSEQ multiplex PCR; TCRdb lists only in-frame clones, some missing. Counted here are about 43,000 clones, roughly 93% occurring once; the ten biggest clones make up 2% to 2.5%. This sample comprised unsorted PBMCs, obtained around 9.2 years after starting antiretroviral therapy. These receptors all come from a man younger than 40 with HIV.

This sequence joins TRBV28 and TRBJ2-3; maybe TRBD1 (6 bases). The V and J ends lost 7 bases and 0 bases respectively, with 14 bases between them. Germline assignment: CDR1 MDHEN and CDR2 SYDVKM. This CDR3 comprises 15 residues. This CDR3 is CASTSRGLSTDTQYF. In nucleotides, the CDR3 is TGTGCCAGCACCTCCAGGGGCCTTAGCACAGATACGCAGTATTTT.

The genes are TRBV7-3 and TRBJ2-5; 7 bases agree with TRBD1. Germline values: CDR1 SGHTA, CDR2 FQGTGA. The CDR3 is 15 residues long. V lost 4 bases and J lost 2; bases outside the gene matches: 7. The CDR3 DNA sequence: TGTGCCAGCAGCTCGAAAGGGGGACAGCAAGAGACCCAGTACTTC. Protein product: CASSSKGGQQETQYF.

This chain links TRBV4-1 with TRBJ1-1, with D uncertain. Trimming took off 1 base at V and 2 bases at J, with 11 bases between the two ends. CDR3 length: 15 residues. Germline V gives CDR1 MGHRA, CDR2 YSYEKL. The CDR3 sequence is CASSQVPGPNTEAFF. The CDR3 bases are TGCGCCAGCAGCCAAGTCCCAGGCCCCAACACTGAAGCTTTCTTT.

The chain recombines TRBV7-8 with TRBJ1-4; 7 bases match TRBD1. The CDR3 loop spans 15 amino acids. V lost 0 bases, J lost 3 bases, and 1 base stayed unmatched. The germline V gene encodes CDR1 SGHVS and CDR2 FQNEAQ. DNA of the CDR3: TGTGCCAGCAGCTTAGCTGGGACAGCTAATGAAAAACTGTTTTTT. This sequence encodes CASSLAGTANEKLFF.

This sequence joins TRBV28 and TRBJ2-7; no clear D. V lost 4 bases and J lost 9, with 13 bases in between. This CDR3 is 12 amino acids long. CDR1 MDHEN and CDR2 SYDVKM come from the germline V gene. The CDR3 sequence is CASSSALRGQYF. The CDR3 coding sequence is TGTGCCAGCAGTTCAGCCCTACGAGGGCAGTACTTC.

The rearrangement links TRBV9 to TRBJ2-1; TRBD2 might be the D (7 bases). V lost 3 bases, J lost 4 bases, and 17 bases lay in between. The CDR3 is 16 amino acids. Germline-derived CDR1 and CDR2 are SGDLS and YYNGEE. CDR3 residues: CASSGREGGGYNEQFF. The CDR3 DNA follows: TGTGCCAGCAGCGGACGAGAGGGGGGAGGGTACAATGAGCAGTTCTTC. The full variable domain, in which reference TRBV9 and TRBJ2-1 provide the parts outside the CDR3, is DSGVTQTPKHLITATGQRVTLRCSPRSGDLSVYWYQQSLDQGLQFLIQYYNGEERAKGNILERFSAQQFPDLHSELNLSSLELGDSALYFCASSGREGGGYNEQFFGPGTRLTVL.

The chain carries TRBV6-5 and TRBJ1-5, with a weak D call TRBD1 (5 bases). CDR3 length: 13 residues. Trimming stripped 2 bases from V and 6 bases from J, with 8 bases between. The V gene's germline CDR1 is MNHEY and CDR2 SVGAGI. In nucleotides, the CDR3 is TGTGCCAGCAGTTACCGGGACCGTCAGCCCCAGCATTTT. Encoded protein: CASSYRDRQPQHF.

This sequence joins TRBV27 and TRBJ2-1, with D unresolved. The CDR3 extends over 12 amino acids. Germline CDR1 and CDR2: MNHEY and SMNVEV (reference sequence). V was clipped by 6 bases and J by 4 bases, with 7 bases between them. Here the CDR3 reads CASRSGYNEQFF. The CDR3 nucleotides are TGTGCCAGCAGGTCAGGATACAATGAGCAGTTCTTC.

The rearrangement joins TRBV7-3 to TRBJ2-1; 12 bases map to TRBD2. CDR3 length equals 15 residues. Germline V gene lookup returns CDR1 SGHTA and CDR2 FQGTGA. The V gene end was trimmed by 2 bases and the J gene end by 7 bases; junction bases not matched to a gene: 3. The CDR3 bases are TGTGCCAGCAGCTTACTAGCGGGGGGGCCAAATGAGCAGTTCTTC. This codes for CASSLLAGGPNEQFF.